The 20 T cell receptor beta chains below come from one sample, sequenced in a study of shared clonotypes between healthy human individuals. Sequencing was performed with immunoSEQ multiplex PCR; in TCRdb, only in-frame clones are kept and a portion is missing. The sample contains about 1 million clones, about four fifths of which appear only once. Sequencing input: memory CD4+ T cells from PBMCs. Noted subset: CD45RA-negative fraction. These receptors came from a man between 18 and 35 years old in good health. Some clones in this sample may be carry-over from other donors' samples.

This clone was counted a few times. The chain uses TRBV11-3 and TRBJ2-1; 10 bases are a match to TRBD2. Germline V lookup: CDR1 SGHNT, CDR2 YENEEA. With 3 bases clipped from V and 5 bases from J, the junction kept 4 bases outside the gene matches. The CDR3 contains 15 residues. The CDR3 is CASSFLAGADNEQFF. The DNA of the CDR3 is TGTGCCAGCAGCTTTCTAGCGGGAGCCGACAATGAGCAGTTCTTC.

The chain joins TRBV9 to TRBJ2-6; 8 bases are shared with TRBD1. Trimming at V came to 3 bases and at J to 4 bases, leaving 6 bases not matched to a gene. CDR3 length: 16 amino acids. Germline CDR1 SGDLS, CDR2 YYNGEE. CDR3 DNA sequence: TGTGCCAGCAGCGGAGAACAGGGGGTAGGGGCCAACGTCCTGACTTTC. Translated: CASSGEQGVGANVLTF.

The chain uses TRBV10-3 and TRBJ1-2; tentative D call: TRBD1 (5 bases). V gave up 4 bases and J gave up 3 bases, with 12 bases separating them. This CDR3 is 14 amino acids long. Germline-derived CDR1 and CDR2 are ENHRY and SYGVKD. The CDR3 DNA follows: TGTGCCATCAGTGTTCAGGGAGCGGACTATGGCTACACCTTC. It specifies CAISVQGADYGYTF.

This clone was counted a single time. This rearrangement joins TRBV4-2 to TRBJ1-2, with a weak D call TRBD1 (5 bases). CDR1 is LGHNA and CDR2 is YNFKEQ in the germline V gene. V dropped 1 base and J dropped 3 bases, with 12 bases sitting between them. This CDR3 comprises 15 residues. CDR3 sequence reads: CASSQGEGADYGYTF. CDR3 bases: TGTGCCAGCAGCCAAGGGGAAGGGGCGGACTATGGCTACACCTTC.

The rearrangement links TRBV4-2 to TRBJ2-1; maybe TRBD2 (5 bases). The V gene lost 1 base and the J gene lost 3 bases, with 16 bases spanning the gap. Looked up from germline, CDR1 is LGHNA and CDR2 is YNFKEQ. The CDR3 spans 17 residues. CDR3: CASSQVVGSSVYNEQFF. In DNA, the CDR3 is TGTGCCAGCAGCCAAGTTGTTGGGAGTTCCGTCTACAATGAGCAGTTCTTC.

The rearrangement links TRBV28 to TRBJ1-3, with 8 bases identical to TRBD1. Germline CDR1 is MDHEN and CDR2 is SYDVKM. This CDR3 has 17 residues. J was trimmed by 0 bases and V by 4 bases; bases with no gene match: 8. CDR3 bases: TGTGCCAGCAGTTCCGGGACAGGTACAAACTCTGGAAACACCATATATTTT. Translation: CASSSGTGTNSGNTIYF.

V and J are TRBV7-7 and TRBJ2-2, with 10 bases that match TRBD2. Germline CDR1 is SSHAT and CDR2 is FNYEAQ (reference sequence). Trimming took 5 bases from V and 0 from J; bases not matched to a gene: 3. The CDR3 runs to 16 residues. The CDR3 sequence: CASSPLAGTNTGELFF. CDR3 DNA sequence: TGTGCCAGCAGCCCACTAGCGGGAACGAACACCGGGGAGCTGTTTTTT. The entire variable domain, with the rest obtained from reference TRBV7-7 and TRBJ2-2, is as follows: GAGVSQSPRYKVTKRGQDVTLRCDPISSHATLYWYQQALGQGPEFLTYFNYEAQPDKSGLPSDRFSAERPEGSISTLTIQRTEQRDSAMYRCASSPLAGTNTGELFFGEGSRLTVL.

V and J are TRBV7-8 and TRBJ2-7, with D hard to call. V lost 1 base and J lost 4, with 2 bases in between. The CDR3 is 11 residues long. Per the germline V gene, CDR1 is SGHVS and CDR2 is FQNEAQ. In DNA form, the CDR3 reads TGTGCCAGCAGCTTAGAGTACGAGCAGTACTTC. Protein: CASSLEYEQYF.

The V and J genes are TRBV30 and TRBJ1-1; D remains ambiguous. Looked up from germline, CDR1 is GTSNPN and CDR2 is SVGIG (reference sequence). This CDR3 is 13 amino acids long. Trimming removed 1 base from V and 1 base from J, with 7 bases in between. The CDR3 loop reads CAWSEYGNTEAFF. DNA for the CDR3: TGTGCCTGGAGTGAGTATGGGAACACTGAAGCTTTCTTT.

The CDR3 DNA reads TGTGCCAGCAGCCCTTCGACCTATCCCGACGAGCAGTACTTC. This sequence encodes CASSPSTYPDEQYF. The rearrangement uses TRBV7-9 and TRBJ2-7; D remains ambiguous. From germline, CDR1 is SEHNR and CDR2 FQNEAQ (reference sequence). This CDR3 has 14 residues. Trimming left V 5 bases short and J 5 bases short, with 16 bases between.

This clone has only one observation. The rearrangement links TRBV9 to TRBJ2-3, with D possibly matching TRBD2 (6 bases). The CDR3 has 17 residues. Trimming left V 3 bases short and J 0 bases short, with 17 bases between. The germline V gene encodes CDR1 SGDLS and CDR2 YYNGEE. The CDR3 here is CASSESRGYSSTDTQYF. CDR3 nucleotides: TGTGCCAGCAGCGAGAGCCGGGGGTATTCTAGCACAGATACGCAGTATTTT.

This sequence joins TRBV6-5 and TRBJ1-3, with D possibly being TRBD1 (5 bases). The CDR3 is 13 amino acids. In germline, CDR1 is MNHEY, CDR2 SVGAGI. The V end lost 7 bases, the J end lost 5 bases, and 12 bases lay between the germline ends. CDR3 residues: CASTPPGRNTIYF. CDR3 nucleotide sequence: TGTGCCAGCACGCCCCCAGGGAGAAACACCATATATTTT.

The chain recombines TRBV7-9 with TRBJ1-2, with D possibly matching TRBD1 (5 bases). Trimming took off 5 bases at V and 1 base at J, with 17 bases between the two ends. This CDR3 is 16 amino acids long. Germline lookup yields CDR1 SEHNR and CDR2 FQNEAQ (reference sequence). The chain's CDR3 is CASSTTQGLNNYGYTF. DNA of the CDR3: TGTGCCAGCAGCACCACGCAGGGTTTAAATAACTATGGCTACACCTTC.

The V call is TRBV29-1, the J call TRBJ2-1, with D perhaps matching TRBD1 (5 bases). CDR1 is SQVTM and CDR2 is ANQGSEA in the germline V gene. The CDR3 length is 15 residues. Trimming shortened V by 0 bases and J by 4 bases, and 13 bases separated the two germline ends. CDR3 nucleotides: TGCAGCGTTGAAGATCGGCGGCAGGGTTACAATGAGCAGTTCTTC. It codes for CSVEDRRQGYNEQFF.

This sequence joins TRBV7-9 and TRBJ1-1, with D maybe TRBD1 (5 bases). CDR1 and CDR2 (germline): SEHNR, FQNEAQ (reference sequence). This CDR3 has 13 residues. V was cut by 3 bases and J by 7 bases, with 12 bases left in between. CDR3 sequence reads: CASSFLNGGEAFF. CDR3 nucleotides: TGTGCCAGCAGCTTTCTGAACGGGGGTGAAGCTTTCTTT. Filled out from reference TRBV7-9 and TRBJ1-1, the complete variable domain reads DTGVSQNPRHKITKRGQNVTFRCDPISEHNRLYWYRQTLGQGPEFLTYFQNEAQLEKSRLLSDRFSAERPKGSFSTLEIQRTEQGDSAMYLCASSFLNGGEAFFGQGTRLTVV.

The chain links TRBV7-2 to TRBJ1-1, with no clear D. Germline CDR1 and CDR2: SGHTA and FQGNSA. V was pared by 5 bases and J by 1 base, with 20 bases between. The CDR3 has 17 amino acids. Written as DNA, the CDR3 is TGTGCCAGCAGCCCTCGATCCGGGTATTTTACGAACACTGAAGCTTTCTTT. Translation: CASSPRSGYFTNTEAFF.

V gene TRBV27 combines with J gene TRBJ2-2, with 10 nucleotides matching TRBD1. CDR1 MNHEY and CDR2 SMNVEV come from the germline V gene (reference sequence). The CDR3 extends over 16 amino acids. V dropped 6 bases and J dropped 1; count of bases not matched to a gene: 5. The CDR3, as DNA: TGTGCCAGCAGGGACAGGGGGGGCCGGAACACCGGGGAGCTGTTTTTT. Residues: CASRDRGGRNTGELFF.

This clone occurred a few times. The CDR3 DNA reads as TGTGCCATCAGTGACGCCAGTAGGACACAGGTGGACACTGAAGCTTTCTTT. This translates into CAISDASRTQVDTEAFF. V is TRBV10-3 and J is TRBJ1-1; D perhaps matches TRBD1 (5 bases). Germline V gives CDR1 ENHRY, CDR2 SYGVKD. Trimming left V 3 bases short and J 3 bases short, with 20 bases between. This CDR3 spans 17 amino acids.

This clone was observed a few times. The rearrangement links TRBV30 to TRBJ2-5; D could derive from TRBD1 or TRBD2 (5 bases each). The CDR3 runs 13 residues. Germline V gene lookup returns CDR1 GTSNPN and CDR2 SVGIG (reference sequence). Trimming left V 5 bases short and J 7 bases short, with 17 bases between. The chain's CDR3 is CAWAPRKGTTQYF. Written as DNA, the CDR3 is TGTGCCTGGGCTCCTCGAAAGGGGACGACCCAGTACTTC.

On this clone: The junction differs from germline at one of its ends, possibly a read error. V gene TRBV29-1 combines with J gene TRBJ1-1; D gene ambiguous. CDR3 length: 13 residues. Germline V lookup: CDR1 SQVTM, CDR2 ANQGSEA. The CDR3 region is CSVARELNPEAFF. The CDR3 bases are TGCAGCGTTGCCCGGGAACTGAACCCTGAAGCTTTCTTT.